The sequence of this TCR beta chain was determined in a study of prognosis after radiotherapy for stage I lung cancer. Study results and limitations: Samples before stereotactic body radiation therapy had more unique TCR clones (median approximately 10,000 versus 7,000).

This clonotype was seen at least ten times. Its target is not known. Two-round multiplex PCR, the amplification method, yielded TCR beta CDR3 from genomic DNA. Each TRBV and TRBJ gene had its own primer in the first PCR round. Universal primers primed the second round of PCR. TCRdb re-called the multiplex PCR reads through MiXCR, storing one row per CDR3 protein. The table has tens of thousands of distinct CDR3 sequences, roughly a quarter seen once. The CDR3 is 16 amino acids. J was trimmed by 5 bases and V by 5 bases; bases with no gene match: 8. In germline, CDR1 is DFQATT, CDR2 SNEGSKA (reference sequence). Collection of peripheral blood, in a volume of 4.5 to 6.5 milliliters, was performed at each of two time points.

This material consisted of PBMCs, taken before or after stereotactic body radiation therapy (not recorded which). This sequence joins TRBV20-1 and TRBJ2-3; 15 bases fit TRBD2. The receptor's source is a donor at least 50 years old with non-small cell lung cancer. CDR3 in DNA: TGCAGTGCTCTAACCCCGGGACTAGCGGGGGGAGATACGCAGTATTTT. This gives the protein CSALTPGLAGGDTQYF.